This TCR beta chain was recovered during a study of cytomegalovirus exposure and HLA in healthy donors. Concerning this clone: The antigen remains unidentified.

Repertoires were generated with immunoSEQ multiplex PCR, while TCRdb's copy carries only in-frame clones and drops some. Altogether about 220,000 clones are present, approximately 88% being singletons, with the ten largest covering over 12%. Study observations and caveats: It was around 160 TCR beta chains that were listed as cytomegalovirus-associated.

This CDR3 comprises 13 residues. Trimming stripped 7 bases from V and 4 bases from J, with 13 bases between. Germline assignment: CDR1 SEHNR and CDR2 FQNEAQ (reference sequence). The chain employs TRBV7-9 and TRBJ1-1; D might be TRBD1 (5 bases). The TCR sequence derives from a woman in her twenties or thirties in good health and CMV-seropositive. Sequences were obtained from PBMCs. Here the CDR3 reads CASTFGGSTEAFF. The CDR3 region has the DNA TGTGCCAGCACCTTCGGGGGGAGCACTGAAGCTTTCTTT.